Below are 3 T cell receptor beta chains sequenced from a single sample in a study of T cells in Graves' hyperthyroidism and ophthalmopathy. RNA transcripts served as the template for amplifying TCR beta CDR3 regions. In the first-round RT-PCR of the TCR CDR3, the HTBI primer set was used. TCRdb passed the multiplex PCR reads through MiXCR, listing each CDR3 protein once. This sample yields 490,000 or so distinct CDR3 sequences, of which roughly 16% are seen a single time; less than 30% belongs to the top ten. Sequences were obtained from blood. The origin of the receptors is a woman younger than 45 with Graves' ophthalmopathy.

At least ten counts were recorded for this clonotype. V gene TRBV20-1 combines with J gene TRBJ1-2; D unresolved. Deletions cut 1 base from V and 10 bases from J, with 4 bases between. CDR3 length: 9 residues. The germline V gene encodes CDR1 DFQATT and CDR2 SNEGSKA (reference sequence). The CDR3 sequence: CSARVIYTF. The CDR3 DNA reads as TGCAGTGCTAGAGTAATCTACACCTTC.

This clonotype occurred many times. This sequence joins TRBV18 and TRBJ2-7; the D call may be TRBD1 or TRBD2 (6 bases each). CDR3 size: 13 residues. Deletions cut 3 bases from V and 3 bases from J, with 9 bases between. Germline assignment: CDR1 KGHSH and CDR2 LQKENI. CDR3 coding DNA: TGTGCCAGCTCACCGCGGGACAACTACGAGCAGTACTTC. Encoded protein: CASSPRDNYEQYF.

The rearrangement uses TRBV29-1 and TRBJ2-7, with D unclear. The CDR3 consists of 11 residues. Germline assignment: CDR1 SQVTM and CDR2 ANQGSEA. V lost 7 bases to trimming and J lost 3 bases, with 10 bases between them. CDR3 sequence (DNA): TGCAGCGCCCAAGACGGCTACGAGCAGTACTTC. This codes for CSAQDGYEQYF.